This T cell receptor beta chain was identified during a study of radiation and T cells in renal cell carcinoma. About the study: Nephrectomy followed 15 Gy stereotactic body radiation by 4 weeks.

Whole-study results and caveats: Top tumor clonotypes rose in blood 2 weeks post-radiation, then contracted.

The V gene's germline CDR1 is MDHEN and CDR2 SYDVKM. Trimming pared 9 bases from V and 3 bases from J, leaving 18 bases between. This CDR3 comprises 16 residues. Documented time point: baseline pretreatment blood. Treatment of the sample: 15 Gy SBRT to primary tumor, nephrectomy 4 weeks later. The tumor was a clear cell renal cell carcinoma. Sequencing was performed with immunoSEQ multiplex PCR; in TCRdb, only in-frame clones are kept and a portion is missing. This table holds about 91,000 clones, over 65% found once. A remark on this clone: Its antigen is undetermined.

The rearrangement uses TRBV28 and TRBJ2-6, with a possible D match to TRBD2 (7 bases). The TCR comes from a man between 60 and 75 years old with renal cell carcinoma. The specimen comprised blood, sampled from a patient whose treatment included radiotherapy and nephrectomy. CDR3: CASYRGANGGANVLTF. CDR3 in DNA: TGTGCCAGTTACCGGGGGGCGAATGGTGGGGCCAACGTCCTGACTTTC.